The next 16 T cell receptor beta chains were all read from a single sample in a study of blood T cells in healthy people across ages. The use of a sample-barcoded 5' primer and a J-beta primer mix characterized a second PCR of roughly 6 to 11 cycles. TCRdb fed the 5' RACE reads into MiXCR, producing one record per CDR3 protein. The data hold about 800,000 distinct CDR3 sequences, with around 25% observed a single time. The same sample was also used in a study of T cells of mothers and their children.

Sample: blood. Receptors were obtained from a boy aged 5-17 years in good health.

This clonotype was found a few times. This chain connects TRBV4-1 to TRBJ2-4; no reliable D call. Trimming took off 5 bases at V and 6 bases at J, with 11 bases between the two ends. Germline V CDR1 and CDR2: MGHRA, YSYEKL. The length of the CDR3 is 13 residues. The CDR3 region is CASSALEGNIQYF. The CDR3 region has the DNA TGCGCCAGCAGCGCCCTTGAAGGAAACATTCAGTACTTC.

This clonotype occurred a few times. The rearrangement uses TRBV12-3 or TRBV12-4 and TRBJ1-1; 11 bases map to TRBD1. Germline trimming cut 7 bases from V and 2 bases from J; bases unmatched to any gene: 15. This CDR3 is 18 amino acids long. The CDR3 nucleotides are TGTGCCAGCACCAACTCCGGGACAGGGGGGTTAGGTAACACTGAAGCTTTCTTT. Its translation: CASTNSGTGGLGNTEAFF.

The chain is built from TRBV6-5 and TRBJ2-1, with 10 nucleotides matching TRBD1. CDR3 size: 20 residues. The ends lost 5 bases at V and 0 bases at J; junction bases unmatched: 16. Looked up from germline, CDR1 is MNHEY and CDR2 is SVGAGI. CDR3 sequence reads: CASSTIGTGEGYSSYNEQFF. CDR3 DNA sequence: TGTGCCAGCAGTACTATAGGGACAGGGGAAGGGTATAGCTCCTACAATGAGCAGTTCTTC.

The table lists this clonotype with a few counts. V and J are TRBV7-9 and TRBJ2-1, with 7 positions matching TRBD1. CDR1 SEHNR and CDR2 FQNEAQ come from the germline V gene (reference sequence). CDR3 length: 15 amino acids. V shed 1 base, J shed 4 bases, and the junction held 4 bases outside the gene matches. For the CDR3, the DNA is TGTGCCAGCAGCTTAGGACAGGGCTATTACAATGAGCAGTTCTTC. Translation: CASSLGQGYYNEQFF. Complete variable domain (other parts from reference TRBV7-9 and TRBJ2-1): DTGVSQNPRHKITKRGQNVTFRCDPISEHNRLYWYRQTLGQGPEFLTYFQNEAQLEKSRLLSDRFSAERPKGSFSTLEIQRTEQGDSAMYLCASSLGQGYYNEQFFGPGTRLTVL.

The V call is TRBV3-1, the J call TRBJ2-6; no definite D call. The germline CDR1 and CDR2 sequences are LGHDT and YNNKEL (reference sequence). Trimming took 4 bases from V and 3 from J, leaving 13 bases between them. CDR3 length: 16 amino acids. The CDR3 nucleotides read TGTGCCAGCAGCCGCCGACCCTTGGGTGGGGCCAACGTCCTGACTTTC. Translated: CASSRRPLGGANVLTF.

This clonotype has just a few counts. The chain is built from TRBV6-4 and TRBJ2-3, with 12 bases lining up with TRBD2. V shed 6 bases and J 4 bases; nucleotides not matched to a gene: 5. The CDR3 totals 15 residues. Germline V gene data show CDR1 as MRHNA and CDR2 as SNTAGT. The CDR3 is CASRPTSGSPDTQYF. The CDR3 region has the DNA TGTGCCAGCAGACCGACTAGCGGGAGTCCAGATACGCAGTATTTT.

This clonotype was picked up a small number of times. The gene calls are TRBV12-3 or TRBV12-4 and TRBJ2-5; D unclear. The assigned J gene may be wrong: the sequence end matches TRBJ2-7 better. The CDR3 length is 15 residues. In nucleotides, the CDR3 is TGTGCCAGCAGTTGGTCCCCCAAACTTACCTACGAGCAGTACTTC. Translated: CASSWSPKLTYEQYF.

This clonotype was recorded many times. The CDR3 region has the DNA TGTGCCAGCAGTTTAGGCGGGAGGGGTGAGCAGTTCTTC. Translated, it gives CASSLGGRGEQFF. The gene calls are TRBV28 and TRBJ2-1; 9 bases fit TRBD2. CDR3 length: 13 residues. V was clipped by 2 bases and J by 9 bases; unmatched bases: 2. Looked up from germline, CDR1 is MDHEN and CDR2 is SYDVKM.

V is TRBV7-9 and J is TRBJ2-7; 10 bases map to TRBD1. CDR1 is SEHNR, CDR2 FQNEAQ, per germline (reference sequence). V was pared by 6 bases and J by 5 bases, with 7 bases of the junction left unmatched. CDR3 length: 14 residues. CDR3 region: CASRARDRGHEQYF. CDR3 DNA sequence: TGTGCCAGCAGAGCCCGGGACAGGGGCCACGAGCAGTACTTC.

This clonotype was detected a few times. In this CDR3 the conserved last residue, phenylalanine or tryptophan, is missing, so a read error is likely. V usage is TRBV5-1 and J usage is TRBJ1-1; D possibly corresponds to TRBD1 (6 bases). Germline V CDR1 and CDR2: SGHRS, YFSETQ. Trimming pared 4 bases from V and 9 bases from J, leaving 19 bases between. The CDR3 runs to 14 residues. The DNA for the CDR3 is TGCGCCAGCAGCGAGGACAGAAGTCTTTTGAAAGCTTTCCTT. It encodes CASSEDRSLLKAFL.

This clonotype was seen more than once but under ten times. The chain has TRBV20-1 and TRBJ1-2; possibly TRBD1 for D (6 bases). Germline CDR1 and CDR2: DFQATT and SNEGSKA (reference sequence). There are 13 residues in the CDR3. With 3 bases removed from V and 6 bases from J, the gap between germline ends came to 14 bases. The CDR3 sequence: CSASVGTRDGYTF. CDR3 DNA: TGCAGTGCTAGCGTTGGGACACGCGATGGCTACACCTTC.

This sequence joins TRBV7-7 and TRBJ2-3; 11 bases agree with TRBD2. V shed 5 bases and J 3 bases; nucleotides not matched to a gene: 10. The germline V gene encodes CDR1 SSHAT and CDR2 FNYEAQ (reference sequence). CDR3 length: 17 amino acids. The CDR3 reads CASSPRPGLADTDTQYF. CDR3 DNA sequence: TGTGCCAGCAGCCCCAGACCGGGACTAGCGGATACAGATACGCAGTATTTT.

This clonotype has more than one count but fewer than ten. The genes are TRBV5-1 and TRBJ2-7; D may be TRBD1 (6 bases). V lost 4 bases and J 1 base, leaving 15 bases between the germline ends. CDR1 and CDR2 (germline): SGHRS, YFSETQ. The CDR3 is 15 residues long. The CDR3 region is CASSLTQGISYEQYF. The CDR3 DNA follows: TGCGCCAGCAGCCTGACCCAGGGGATATCCTACGAGCAGTACTTC. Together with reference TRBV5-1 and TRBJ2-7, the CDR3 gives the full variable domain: KAGVTQTPRYLIKTRGQQVTLSCSPISGHRSVSWYQQTPGQGLQFLFEYFSETQRNKGNFPGRFSGRQFSNSRSEMNVSTLELGDSALYLCASSLTQGISYEQYFGPGTRLTVT.

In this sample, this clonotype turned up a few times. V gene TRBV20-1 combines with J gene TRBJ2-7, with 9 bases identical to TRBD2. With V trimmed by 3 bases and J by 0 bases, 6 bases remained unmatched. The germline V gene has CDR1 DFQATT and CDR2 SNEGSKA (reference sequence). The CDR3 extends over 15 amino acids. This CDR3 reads CSASPSGRFSYEQYF. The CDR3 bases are TGCAGTGCTAGTCCCAGCGGGAGGTTCTCCTACGAGCAGTACTTC.

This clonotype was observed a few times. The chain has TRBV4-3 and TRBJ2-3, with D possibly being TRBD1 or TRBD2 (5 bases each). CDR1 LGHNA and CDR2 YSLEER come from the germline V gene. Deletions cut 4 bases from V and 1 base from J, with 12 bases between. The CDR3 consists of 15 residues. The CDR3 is CASSREVGGTDTQYF. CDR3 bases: TGCGCCAGCAGCCGCGAGGTGGGGGGCACAGATACGCAGTATTTT.

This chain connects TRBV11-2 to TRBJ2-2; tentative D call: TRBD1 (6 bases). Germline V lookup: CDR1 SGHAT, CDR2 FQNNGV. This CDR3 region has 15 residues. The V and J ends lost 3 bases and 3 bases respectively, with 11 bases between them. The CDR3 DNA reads TGTGCCAGCAGCTTCAGGGGCCCCCACACCGGGGAGCTGTTTTTT. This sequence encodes CASSFRGPHTGELFF.